This T cell receptor beta chain was captured in a study of blood T cells in healthy people across ages (dated by TCRdb to about 2015). About the study as a whole: In model experiments, roughly one uniquely barcoded TCR beta cDNA molecule per two T cells was captured by template switching. To track age-related changes in TCR beta repertoire diversity, the study relied on deep sequencing normalized with unique cDNA molecular identifiers. The donors were split into four age groups: young (average 16 years), middle-aged (roughly 42), aged (approximately 60) and long-lived (under 85). To avoid experimental bias, donors of different ages were randomly spread across the sequencing lanes. The study analyzed two additional independent replicas of 1 million unique cDNA reads from the same blood draw for two donors, one aged 18 to 30 and one aged 80 or older. The paper as a whole reports these results and caveats: Observed TCR beta diversity correlated strongly with the percentage of naive T cells measured by flow cytometry. Total diversity estimates from one million sequenced T cells were considered lower bounds and underestimates. Compared with the aged group, the long-lived group had more naive CD4+ T cells, fewer expanded clones and increased TCR diversity, suggesting age selection. Observed TCR beta diversity per million T cells fell roughly linearly with age, and a significant reduction was already apparent by age roughly 40. The CMV infection status of donors was not known, potentially confounding age-related changes in expanded clonotypes. Bulk unsorted PBMC profiling prevented conclusive comparison of naive and antigen-experienced compartments.

The library relied on 5' RACE. The run used an Illumina HiSeq 2500. The second PCR ran for roughly 7 to 11 cycles and used a J-beta primer mix along with a sample-barcoded 5' primer. Each TCR beta cDNA molecule received a unique molecular identifier from a template-switch 5' adaptor carrying 12 random nucleotides. At least 3 million CDR3-containing paired-end reads were obtained from each sample. The Mint cDNA synthesis kit, primed by a TRBC-specific oligonucleotide, was used to synthesize first-strand cDNA from all RNA. After uracil-DNA glycosylase treatment, a first 18-cycle PCR used universal primers M1SS and BC2_uni_R on all cDNA. The original methods were these. Normalization of each sample was performed by random selection of 1 million high-quality reads, each carrying a distinct molecular identifier. Instead of being binned into consensus sequences, reads that shared molecular identifiers were thrown out. CDR3 identification, clonotype clustering and error correction used MiTCR with a Q25 quality threshold and the strictest error-elimination algorithm. Lower-bound total TCR beta diversity was estimated with a nonparametric unseen species model using Euler transformation. TCRdb's own reprocessing of the public reads used fastp at Q25 and MiXCR and kept productive beta chains. Here each entry gathers all rows of one CDR3 protein and keeps the most common genes and DNA. It is TCRdb's table, rather than the study itself, that gives the V and J calls and clone size. Here the sample has about 1.4 million distinct CDR3 sequences; approximately 59% occur a single time. 5.5% to 8% of the sample belongs to the ten largest clones.

Regarding this clonotype: Its antigen is currently not known. No much larger clone is present one base from it, and per-base qualities are unavailable.

V is trimmed back by 6 bases and J by 4 bases, and the junction contains 25 bases that no gene match accounts for. The CDR3, from cysteine to phenylalanine, totals 21 residues. The read is trimmed to its CDR3 DNA, 63 bases read in frame from base 1. The germline V gene gives CDR1 as ENHRY and CDR2 as SYGVKD. Systemically healthy Caucasian individuals from Russia, 39 in total and aged about 6 to 90 years, were included as donors. Ten milliliters of peripheral blood were drawn from each donor into EDTA-treated Vacutainer tubes. Ficoll-Paque density-gradient centrifugation was used to isolate PBMCs, with at least 7 million per sample. Trizol reagent was used to extract total RNA from the PBMCs, yielding at least 5 micrograms per sample. The percentages of naive CD45RAhigh/CD27high T cells were determined by flow cytometry on a PBMC aliquot from every donor.

The sequenced material came from blood. The TCR sequence derives from a man younger than 30 in good health. Recombination connected TRBV10-3 to TRBJ1-3; the central 9 bases match TRBD1. The encoded CDR3 is CAISVLSIGTGFGAAGNTIYF. The nucleotide sequence reads as follows: TGTGCCATCAGCGTCCTCAGTATTGGGACAGGGTTCGGCGCTGCGGGAAACACCATATATTTT.